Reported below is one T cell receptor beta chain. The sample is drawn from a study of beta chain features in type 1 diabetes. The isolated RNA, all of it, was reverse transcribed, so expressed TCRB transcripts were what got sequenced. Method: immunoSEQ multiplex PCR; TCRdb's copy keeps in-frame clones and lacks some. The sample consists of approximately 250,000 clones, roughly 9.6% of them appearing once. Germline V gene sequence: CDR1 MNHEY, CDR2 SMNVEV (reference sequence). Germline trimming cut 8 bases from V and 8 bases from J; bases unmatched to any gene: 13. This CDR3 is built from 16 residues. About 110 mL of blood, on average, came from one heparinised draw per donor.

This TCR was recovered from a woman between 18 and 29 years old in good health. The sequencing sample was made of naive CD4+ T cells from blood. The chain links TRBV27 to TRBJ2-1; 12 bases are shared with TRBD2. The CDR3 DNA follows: TGTGCCAGCCGGGGACTAGCGGGCCCATTAGACTATGAGCAGTTCTTC. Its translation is CASRGLAGPLDYEQFF.